These 29 T cell receptor beta chains originate from one sample sequenced in a study of Graves' ophthalmopathy and Graves' hyperthyroidism. The authors amplified TCR beta CDR3 regions from RNA transcripts. First-round RT-PCR with HTBI primers preceded a second-round multiplex PCR. TCRdb reprocessed the multiplex PCR reads with MiXCR, giving one entry per CDR3 protein. The data contain around 1,000,000 distinct CDR3 sequences, 36% of them singletons. Input material: peripheral blood or thyroid tissue (not recorded which). Source of these receptors: an adult man with Graves' hyperthyroidism.

The chain has TRBV20-1 and TRBJ2-7; 10 nucleotides match TRBD2. The ends lost 3 bases at V and 2 bases at J; junction bases unmatched: 4. CDR3 length: 14 amino acids. Germline CDR1 reads DFQATT; CDR2 reads SNEGSKA (reference sequence). The CDR3 here is CSASLGLAAYEQYF. CDR3 coding DNA: TGCAGTGCTAGCCTTGGACTAGCGGCCTACGAGCAGTACTTC.

This chain connects TRBV9 to TRBJ1-2, with unresolved D. The CDR3 runs to 13 residues. Germline CDR1 and CDR2: SGDLS and YYNGEE. V lost 0 bases and J 4 bases, leaving 7 bases between the germline ends. The CDR3 coding sequence is TGTGCCAGCAGCGTAGCAGGCGCCTATGGCTACACCTTC. Translation gives CASSVAGAYGYTF.

This clonotype appeared many times. The gene calls are TRBV2 and TRBJ1-5; perhaps TRBD1 as D (5 bases). The CDR3 has 15 residues. V gave up 7 bases and J gave up 7 bases, with 20 bases separating them. Germline V gene lookup returns CDR1 SNHLY and CDR2 FYNNEI. CDR3 in DNA: TGTGCCAGCACCGGGACCGCCGGGTCGGGGCAGCCCCAGCATTTT. This codes for CASTGTAGSGQPQHF.

About this clonotype itself: One base away lies a much larger clone, so this may be a sequencing read error. The chain's CDR3 is CASSVQGDSSQPQHF. The CDR3 DNA is TGTGCCAGCAGCGTTCAGGGGGACAGCAGTCAGCCCCAGCATTTT. The chain links TRBV9 to TRBJ1-5; 7 bases line up with TRBD1. CDR1 and CDR2 (germline): SGDLS, YYNGEE. CDR3 length: 15 residues.

The genes are TRBV4-1 and TRBJ2-2; 8 bases agree with TRBD2. CDR3 length: 20 amino acids. The ends lost 3 bases at V and 0 bases at J; junction bases unmatched: 15. In germline, CDR1 is MGHRA, CDR2 YSYEKL. CDR3 region: CASSHERGSGVLANTGELFF. The DNA of the CDR3 is TGCGCCAGCAGCCACGAACGGGGTAGCGGGGTGCTCGCGAACACCGGGGAGCTGTTTTTT.

This clonotype was observed at least ten times. The rearrangement joins TRBV7-2 to TRBJ1-3, with D unresolved. The germline CDR1 and CDR2 sequences are SGHTA and FQGNSA. This CDR3 is 14 amino acids long. V was trimmed by 2 bases and J by 0 bases, leaving 5 bases between them. DNA for the CDR3: TGTGCCAGCAGCTTACTCTTCTCTGGAAACACCATATATTTT. Translation: CASSLLFSGNTIYF.

The chain carries TRBV6-5 and TRBJ1-1; maybe TRBD1 (5 bases). The CDR3 sequence is 18 residues long. Germline CDR1 is MNHEY and CDR2 is SVGAGI. V was shortened by 3 bases and J by 0 bases, with 20 bases between the two germline ends. CDR3 sequence: CASSYGRGWGGMNTEAFF. The DNA for the CDR3 is TGTGCCAGCAGTTATGGGCGGGGGTGGGGTGGAATGAACACTGAAGCTTTCTTT.

Only a few counts were recorded for this clonotype. V is TRBV11-2 and J is TRBJ2-5; D perhaps matches TRBD2 (5 bases). CDR1 is SGHAT and CDR2 is FQNNGV in the germline V gene. V lost 1 base and J lost 4, with 19 bases in between. This CDR3 spans 17 amino acids. Here the CDR3 DNA reads TGTGCCAGCAGCTTAGGAGATCATATAGGGAGTCTAGAGACCCAGTACTTC. Translated, it gives CASSLGDHIGSLETQYF.

The chain is built from TRBV20-1 and TRBJ2-2; D is unclear. CDR3 length: 14 residues. CDR1 DFQATT and CDR2 SNEGSKA come from the germline V gene (reference sequence). Between the trimmed V and J ends, which lost 4 bases and 4 bases, there was a span of 13 bases. This CDR3 is CSANVEFFTGELFF. CDR3 bases: TGCAGTGCTAATGTAGAATTCTTCACCGGGGAGCTGTTTTTT.

This clonotype was recorded many times. This sequence joins TRBV7-8 and TRBJ2-5; 13 nucleotides align to TRBD2. Germline V gives CDR1 SGHVS, CDR2 FQNEAQ. Trimming took 8 bases from V and 5 from J; bases not matched to a gene: 8. The CDR3 totals 15 residues. The CDR3 is CASFLLAGGPETQYF. The CDR3 nucleotides read TGTGCCAGCTTCCTACTAGCGGGAGGGCCCGAGACCCAGTACTTC.

This clonotype has at least ten counts. The chain joins TRBV2 to TRBJ1-1; D might be TRBD1 (6 bases). The length of the CDR3 is 14 residues. The germline V gene has CDR1 SNHLY and CDR2 FYNNEI. V lost 7 bases, J lost 1 base, and 13 bases lay in between. In DNA, the CDR3 is TGTGCCAGCACTGCGGACAGATCGAACACTGAAGCTTTCTTT. This gives the protein CASTADRSNTEAFF. Looking up the rest from reference TRBV2 and TRBJ1-1 gives the full variable domain: EPEVTQTPSHQVTQMGQEVILRCVPISNHLYFYWYRQILGQKVEFLVSFYNNEISEKSEIFDDQFSVERPDGSNFTLKIRSTKLEDSAMYFCASTADRSNTEAFFGQGTRLTVV.

The chain joins TRBV7-9 to TRBJ2-7, with D perhaps TRBD1 (5 bases). Germline V gene data show CDR1 as SEHNR and CDR2 as FQNEAQ (reference sequence). V gave up 2 bases and J gave up 1 base, with 15 bases separating them. The CDR3 consists of 16 residues. CDR3 residues: CASSLFWQGDSYEQYF. CDR3 DNA sequence: TGTGCCAGCAGCTTATTCTGGCAGGGCGATTCCTACGAGCAGTACTTC. The full variable domain, completed using reference TRBV7-9 and TRBJ2-7, is DTGVSQNPRHKITKRGQNVTFRCDPISEHNRLYWYRQTLGQGPEFLTYFQNEAQLEKSRLLSDRFSAERPKGSFSTLEIQRTEQGDSAMYLCASSLFWQGDSYEQYFGPGTRLTVT.

This clonotype was detected many times. This chain uses TRBV29-1 with TRBJ1-4; a possible D gene is TRBD1 (6 bases). Germline V gene sequence: CDR1 SQVTM, CDR2 ANQGSEA. CDR3 size: 13 residues. V dropped 4 bases and J dropped 7 bases, with 13 bases sitting between them. Here the CDR3 DNA reads TGCAGCGTTGTGGGGGCGGAGGGTGAAAAACTGTTTTTT. This sequence encodes CSVVGAEGEKLFF.

This clonotype was observed many times. The J gene is TRBJ1-1, the V gene TRBV2; D not resolved. V was clipped by 6 bases and J by 5 bases, with 19 bases between them. The CDR3 runs to 15 residues. The germline gives CDR1 SNHLY, CDR2 FYNNEI. The CDR3 nucleotides are TGTGCCAGCAGGCGCACTAATCAAGGCGGGACTGAAGCTTTCTTT. Protein product: CASRRTNQGGTEAFF. Full variable domain (outside the CDR3, taken from reference TRBV2 and TRBJ1-1): EPEVTQTPSHQVTQMGQEVILRCVPISNHLYFYWYRQILGQKVEFLVSFYNNEISEKSEIFDDQFSVERPDGSNFTLKIRSTKLEDSAMYFCASRRTNQGGTEAFFGQGTRLTVV.

This clonotype has ten or more counts. The chain joins TRBV12-3 or TRBV12-4 to TRBJ1-5; D is possibly TRBD1 (5 bases). There are 11 residues in the CDR3. The V end was cut by 6 bases, the J end by 10 bases, with 10 bases between. CDR3 sequence (DNA): TGTGCCAGCAGCCAGGGCTTTCCCCAGCATTTT. It codes for CASSQGFPQHF.

The V call is TRBV7-9, the J call TRBJ2-7, with 7 bases fitting TRBD1. This CDR3 is 15 amino acids long. Losses at the gene ends were 10 bases for V and 3 bases for J; bases not matched to a gene: 15. Germline V gives CDR1 SEHNR, CDR2 FQNEAQ (reference sequence). The CDR3 DNA is TGTGCCACGACGGGGTTCTCGGGACAGAGCTACGAGCAGTACTTC. Protein product: CATTGFSGQSYEQYF.

The chain has TRBV20-1 and TRBJ2-5; D may be TRBD1 (6 bases). The CDR3 has 15 amino acids. Per the germline V gene, CDR1 is DFQATT and CDR2 is SNEGSKA (reference sequence). The germline V and J ends were trimmed by 5 bases and 0 bases, with 16 bases remaining between them. The CDR3 DNA sequence: TGCAGTGCTGAGAACCCCAGGGGCTACCAAGAGACCCAGTACTTC. Its protein product is CSAENPRGYQETQYF.

Ten or more counts support this clonotype. The V gene is TRBV15, the J gene TRBJ1-1, with D perhaps matching TRBD1 (5 bases). Germline loops: CDR1 LNHNV, CDR2 YYDKDF (reference sequence). The V and J ends lost 8 bases and 2 bases respectively, with 12 bases between them. This CDR3 has 13 residues. The CDR3 nucleotides are TGTGCCACCTGCTCGCGGGGCAACACTGAAGCTTTCTTT. Translating it yields CATCSRGNTEAFF. Looking up the rest from reference TRBV15 and TRBJ1-1 gives the full variable domain: DAMVIQNPRYQVTQFGKPVTLSCSQTLNHNVMYWYQQKSSQAPKLLFHYYDKDFNNEADTPDNFQSRRPNTSFCFLDIRSPGLGDTAMYLCATCSRGNTEAFFGQGTRLTVV.

In its sample, this clonotype was seen a few times. The V and J genes are TRBV30 and TRBJ1-5, with TRBD1 as a possible D gene (5 bases). The CDR3 sequence is 14 residues long. Trimming took 4 bases from V and 4 from J, leaving 14 bases between them. Germline values: CDR1 GTSNPN, CDR2 SVGIG (reference sequence). The CDR3, as DNA: TGTGCCTGGAATATGGGAGGGGCGAATCAGCCCCAGCATTTT. As protein: CAWNMGGANQPQHF.

As regards this clonotype: As the CDR3 is not closed by the conserved phenylalanine or tryptophan, this likely results from a read error. Because the CDR3's place on the DNA is in doubt, the DNA is left out and the CDR3 is given as listed by TCRdb. The rearrangement uses TRBV10-3 and TRBJ2-6. The CDR3 is made up of 19 amino acids, end residues included. In germline, CDR1 is ENHRY, CDR2 SYGVKD. The CDR3 spells CAISAAHGQGFWGQRPAVC.

A single count supports this clonotype. This may be a read error, as it is one base from a much larger clone. This likely comes from a read error, as the CDR3 has no conserved phenylalanine or tryptophan at its end. The chain has TRBV11-2 and TRBJ2-7; no clear D gene. V lost 7 bases and J 1 base, leaving 11 bases between the germline ends. The germline gives CDR1 SGHAT, CDR2 FQNNGV. The CDR3 runs to 13 residues. In nucleotides, the CDR3 is TGTGCCAGCACCACCTTCGAGTCCTACGAGCAGTACCTC. Translating it yields CASTTFESYEQYL.

The rearrangement joins TRBV5-6 to TRBJ1-1; D not resolved. The CDR3 loop spans 15 amino acids. The V and J ends lost 3 bases and 4 bases respectively, with 16 bases between them. CDR1 and CDR2 from the germline V gene are SGHDT and YYEEEE. The CDR3 region has the DNA TGTGCCAGCAGCTCTGGTGCGGCTCTGTCCACTGAAGCTTTCTTT. Protein: CASSSGAALSTEAFF.

This clonotype has a count of ten or more. The chain couples TRBV19 to TRBJ1-1; no clear D gene. Looked up from germline, CDR1 is LNHDA and CDR2 is SQIVND (reference sequence). V lost 1 base, J lost 7 bases, and 7 bases lay in between. The CDR3 is 12 residues long. For the CDR3, the DNA is TGTGCCAGTAGTATAGGGGGTAATGAAGCTTTCTTT. Amino acids: CASSIGGNEAFF.

This chain connects TRBV19 to TRBJ1-2; D gene uncertain. The CDR3 spans 13 residues. Deletions cut 3 bases from V and 3 bases from J, with 8 bases between. CDR1 and CDR2 (germline): LNHDA, SQIVND (reference sequence). CDR3: CASSIGRDYGYTF. CDR3 nucleotide sequence: TGTGCCAGTAGTATCGGGAGAGACTATGGCTACACCTTC.

This chain links TRBV29-1 with TRBJ2-7, with 14 bases matching TRBD2. V lost 4 bases to trimming and J lost 4 bases; unmatched junction nucleotides: 6. From germline, CDR1 is SQVTM and CDR2 ANQGSEA. This CDR3 region has 15 residues. The CDR3 spells CSVVLGLAGGYEQYF. For the CDR3, the DNA is TGCAGCGTTGTACTTGGACTAGCGGGAGGTTACGAGCAGTACTTC.

Points on this clonotype: A much larger clone sits a single nucleotide away, making a read error possible. The chain is built from TRBV7-2 and TRBJ1-5; no reliable D call. This CDR3 is 15 amino acids long. The germline CDR1 and CDR2 sequences are SGHTA and FQGNSA. The CDR3 reads CASRLGGKRDQPQHF. CDR3 nucleotide sequence: TGTGCCAGCCGCTTAGGAGGGAAGAGGGATCAGCCCCAGCATTTT.

This clonotype was detected a few times. The V gene is TRBV10-3, the J gene TRBJ1-1; 8 bases match TRBD1. CDR1 is ENHRY and CDR2 is SYGVKD in the germline V gene. V shed 2 bases and J 4 bases; nucleotides not matched to a gene: 0. The CDR3 totals 13 residues. The CDR3 region has the DNA TGTGCCATCAGTGAGACAGGGGGCACTGAAGCTTTCTTT. The encoded protein is CAISETGGTEAFF.

Comments on this clonotype: The conserved final phenylalanine or tryptophan is absent from the CDR3, which likely points to a read error. The chain recombines TRBV29-1 with TRBJ2-7; D is perhaps TRBD1 or TRBD2 (5 bases each). Germline lookup yields CDR1 SQVTM and CDR2 ANQGSEA. The CDR3 has 12 residues. The V end lost 4 bases, the J end lost 3 bases, and 10 bases lay between the germline ends. The CDR3 nucleotides are TGCAGCGTTGTGCAGGGAGTCTACGAGCAGTACCTC. As protein: CSVVQGVYEQYL.

The CDR3 loop is CASSLSPGSGNTIYF. DNA of the CDR3: TGTGCCAGCAGCTTAAGCCCAGGCTCTGGAAACACCATATATTTT. The chain uses TRBV7-9 and TRBJ1-3; D unresolved. This CDR3 is 15 amino acids long. The germline V gene has CDR1 SEHNR and CDR2 FQNEAQ (reference sequence). The V end lost 2 bases, the J end lost 0 bases, and 8 bases lay between the germline ends.